A single sample is the source of the 7 T cell receptor beta chains below, sequenced in a study of blood T cell repertoires in COVID-19. Only in-frame clones appear in the TCRdb table, and some are missing; sequencing was by immunoSEQ multiplex PCR. The table records about 370,000 clones, around 87% of them present only once. The source material was PBMCs or T cells enriched from blood (not recorded which). The receptors were gathered from a young man who had recovered from COVID-19.

The chain uses TRBV5-6 and TRBJ1-2; D might be TRBD1 (5 bases). CDR1 and CDR2 (germline): SGHDT, YYEEEE. The V end lost 7 bases, the J end lost 4 bases, and 20 bases lay between the germline ends. The CDR3 is 15 amino acids. In nucleotides, the CDR3 is TGTGCCAGCCGGGGAGGGGCAGCAATCATCTATGGCTACACCTTC. Protein product: CASRGGAAIIYGYTF.

The V gene is TRBV5-4, the J gene TRBJ2-3; D possibly corresponds to TRBD2 (5 bases). Trimming removed 6 bases at V and 2 bases at J, with 16 bases between. The CDR3 runs to 15 residues. Germline CDR1 is SGHNT and CDR2 is YYREEE (reference sequence). This CDR3 reads CASNNRDSYTDTQYF. The CDR3 bases are TGTGCCAGCAACAACCGGGATTCCTACACAGATACGCAGTATTTT. Full variable domain (missing parts from reference TRBV5-4 and TRBJ2-3): ETGVTQSPTHLIKTRGQQVTLRCSSQSGHNTVSWYQQALGQGPQFIFQYYREEENGRGNFPPRFSGLQFPNYSSELNVNALELDDSALYLCASNNRDSYTDTQYFGPGTRLTVL.

V usage is TRBV4-2 and J usage is TRBJ1-1; a weak D match, TRBD1 (5 bases). V shed 0 bases and J shed 1 base, with 24 bases lying between them. The CDR3 consists of 20 residues. Germline V gives CDR1 LGHNA, CDR2 YNFKEQ. DNA of the CDR3: TGTGCCAGCAGCCAAGAAGTCAGGGTAAGGGGTGGATTAAGGAACACTGAAGCTTTCTTT. Encoded protein: CASSQEVRVRGGLRNTEAFF.

V usage is TRBV5-4 and J usage is TRBJ2-1; D ambiguous. Germline V gene data show CDR1 as SGHNT and CDR2 as YYREEE (reference sequence). V lost 2 bases to trimming and J lost 6 bases, with 6 bases between them. The CDR3 runs to 12 residues. The CDR3 bases are TGTGCCAGCAGCTTTAATCTCAATGAGCAGTTCTTC. Amino acid sequence: CASSFNLNEQFF. Based on the CDR3 plus reference TRBV5-4 and TRBJ2-1, the full variable domain is ETGVTQSPTHLIKTRGQQVTLRCSSQSGHNTVSWYQQALGQGPQFIFQYYREEENGRGNFPPRFSGLQFPNYSSELNVNALELDDSALYLCASSFNLNEQFFGPGTRLTVL.

V and J are TRBV2 and TRBJ2-7; 12 nucleotides match TRBD1. Germline trimming cut 6 bases from V and 6 bases from J; bases unmatched to any gene: 6. The CDR3 has 14 amino acids. CDR1 is SNHLY and CDR2 is FYNNEI in the germline V gene. The CDR3 region is CASRQRDRGREQYF. In nucleotides, the CDR3 is TGTGCCAGCAGGCAACGGGACAGGGGGCGCGAGCAGTACTTC.

There are a few counts of this clone. The chain joins TRBV5-1 to TRBJ1-5; possible D gene TRBD1, 5 bases. Trimming took 0 bases from V and 0 from J, leaving 13 bases between them. Germline V gene data show CDR1 as SGHRS and CDR2 as YFSETQ. The CDR3 extends over 17 amino acids. The CDR3 DNA reads as TGCGCCAGCAGCTTGGTGGACACAACCGTTAGCAATCAGCCCCAGCATTTT. This encodes CASSLVDTTVSNQPQHF.

CDR3 protein: CASEPSGVYNEQFF. CDR3 bases: TGTGCCAGCGAGCCTAGCGGGGTTTACAATGAGCAGTTCTTC. This sequence joins TRBV9 and TRBJ2-1; 9 bases fit TRBD2. CDR1 SGDLS and CDR2 YYNGEE come from the germline V gene. The CDR3 spans 14 residues. The junction had 6 bases not matched to a gene; V was cut back by 7 bases and J by 4 bases.